This TCR beta chain was recovered during a study of beta chain features in type 1 diabetes listed by TCRdb under 2018. Background on the whole study: No differences in mean age, gender distribution, total cell number or subset yield were found between patients and healthy donors. Across all samples, fewer than 130 million sorted cells were examined, and cell number per subset correlated strongly with RNA yield. In the study, recently diagnosed type 1 diabetes patients and matched healthy donors were compared on the TCRB repertoires of their sorted circulating CD4+ T cell subsets. Whereas all 28 donors provided naive and central memory subsets, regulatory and stem cell-like memory subsets were isolated from just 8 patients and roughly eight healthy donors.

The entire isolated RNA was reverse transcribed using the High Capacity cDNA Reverse Transcription Kit, and thus expressed TCRB transcripts were sequenced. Deep immunoSEQ sequencing was performed on naive, central memory and regulatory T cell samples, with an average of approximately 4 million total reads per sample. Sorted cells were lysed in RLT buffer, and RNA was extracted using DNase-treated RNeasy Micro or Mini kits according to cell number. To prevent cross-contamination, every cell subset was processed on its own, while patient and healthy donor samples were processed together. The immunoSEQ multiplex PCR was used to amplify TCRB sequences from cDNA, yielding 87-bp fragments that span the CDR3 region. Amplicons were sequenced on the Illumina HiSeq platform. Regarding the original processing steps: Synthetic template baselines were used to correct PCR bias computationally, reads within Hamming distance 2 were collapsed, and singletons that could not be merged were discarded. Reads were aligned against IMGT to assign V, D and J genes, CDR3 length and insertions or deletions at six rearrangement sites. Within each subset, clonotype counts were normalized to sorted cell number, and only after that were true diversity and Gini coefficients computed with the tcR R package. The overlap coefficient, calculated on TCRB nucleotide sequences, was used to quantify repertoire sharing. Out-of-frame TCRB sequences from naive cells were analyzed to stand in for the pre-selection repertoire. In its TCRdb copy, this immuneACCESS table keeps in-frame sequences only and misses some clones. Where compared with another copy, unresolved V genes explain less than half of these, and the others have no known cause. The V and J calls and the clone size are those of that table, but D and trimming were determined from the DNA. Within this sample are hundreds of thousands of clones, with 9.5% to 13% of them counted one time only. About 0.018% of the sample goes to the ten largest clones.

This clone was found a few times. It lacks a known antigen. Base qualities are missing; no much larger clone stands one base away. A single peripheral blood draw of around 120 mL on average was collected from each donor into heparinised tubes. A BD FACSAria II was used to sort naive, central memory, regulatory and stem cell-like memory CD4+ T cells with a panel that included CD45RO, CCR7, CD25, CD127, CD95 and CD27. A purity above 95% was achieved for all sorted populations. PBMCs were separated immediately by Lymphoprep density gradient centrifugation and were stained directly, without being cultured. So that batch effects would be minimized, each experiment stained and sorted samples in pairs, pairing one healthy donor with one patient. CDR1 and CDR2 are drawn from the germline V gene: SGHRS, YFSETQ. V lost 4 bases and J lost 5 bases, and the count of bases not matched to a germline gene is 7. Spanning cysteine to phenylalanine, the CDR3 consists of 14 amino acids. The kept DNA is CDR3 alone, 42 bases in frame from the first base.

Paper-wide results and their limitations: Sequencing cDNA rather than genomic DNA could over-represent highly expressing activated cells, although activation and CD3 levels did not differ between groups. The naive, central memory and regulatory TCRB repertoires appeared to resemble one another more closely among patients than among healthy donors. At VDJ recombination sites, type 1 diabetes patients had fewer insertions and more deleted nucleotides, which implies abnormalities in thymic rearrangement. A moderate but significant shortening of TCRB CDR3 length was observed in type 1 diabetes patients in all four CD4+ subsets. PCR may preferentially amplify shorter templates, but because patient and control samples were amplified and corrected together, any resulting skew would affect both groups equally. HLA sub-analyses involved small numbers of individuals, so any influence of HLA type on TCRB rearrangement remained unresolved.

Material: naive CD4+ T cells from blood. The cell subset or site label on this specimen signifies: true naive CD4+ T cells. This receptor was identified in a man younger than 40 with type 1 diabetes. Recombination connected TRBV5-1 to TRBJ2-7, and 9 junction bases match TRBD1. The CDR3 has the sequence CASSPGQGFHEQYF. The sequence in DNA is TGCGCCAGCAGCCCGGGACAGGGTTTCCACGAGCAGTACTTC.